These 7 T cell receptor beta chains were sequenced from one sample in a study of OX40 agonist ivuxolimab in advanced cancers. The table came from immunoSEQ multiplex PCR; TCRdb's copy has only in-frame clones and leaves some out. The data show approximately 11,000 clones, 80% to 90% seen once. The sequencing used CD4+ or CD8+ T cells sorted from blood, collected in a trial of the OX40 agonist ivuxolimab. The receptor set was obtained from an adult with an advanced solid tumor such as melanoma, head and neck, liver or kidney cancer.

The chain links TRBV5-1 to TRBJ2-7, with 8 bases matching TRBD1. V trimming: 5 bases; J trimming: 2 bases; junction bases outside the gene matches: 12. This CDR3 region has 16 residues. CDR1 is SGHRS and CDR2 is YFSETQ in the germline V gene. CDR3 protein: CASRYTADRVTYEQYF. The CDR3 bases are TGCGCCAGCAGGTACACCGCGGACAGGGTAACCTACGAGCAGTACTTC.

The rearrangement joins TRBV13 to TRBJ1-1, with a possible D match to TRBD1 (5 bases). V was cut by 0 bases and J by 4 bases, with 18 bases left in between. The germline V gene has CDR1 PRHDT and CDR2 FYEKMQ (reference sequence). The CDR3 is made up of 17 amino acids. This CDR3 is CASSLGSQGTSGTEAFF. CDR3 in DNA: TGTGCCAGCAGCTTAGGCTCTCAGGGAACCTCGGGCACTGAAGCTTTCTTT.

This chain connects TRBV18 to TRBJ2-1, with 11 bases matching TRBD2. The CDR3 runs 15 residues. V lost 0 bases to trimming and J lost 5 bases; unmatched junction nucleotides: 0. Germline CDR1 reads KGHSH; CDR2 reads LQKENI. Here the CDR3 DNA reads TGTGCCAGCTCACCACCTAGCGGGGGGGACAATGAGCAGTTCTTC. It is translated as CASSPPSGGDNEQFF.

The chain combines TRBV7-9 with TRBJ2-2; perhaps TRBD2 as D (6 bases). CDR3 length: 12 residues. V was clipped by 4 bases and J by 7 bases, with 7 bases between them. Germline V CDR1 and CDR2: SEHNR, FQNEAQ (reference sequence). This chain's CDR3 is CASSSGGGELFF. As DNA, the CDR3 is TGTGCCAGCAGCTCCGGGGGCGGGGAGCTGTTTTTT.

In this sample, this clone turned up once. For the CDR3, the DNA is TGTGCCTGGAACGGGGGGATGAACACTGAAGCTTTCTTT. It is translated as CAWNGGMNTEAFF. The V and J genes are TRBV30 and TRBJ1-1, with D possibly being TRBD1 (5 bases). Germline lookup yields CDR1 GTSNPN and CDR2 SVGIG (reference sequence). The CDR3 runs 13 residues. The V end was cut by 4 bases, the J end by 0 bases, with 9 bases between.

The rearrangement links TRBV7-6 to TRBJ2-7; no clear D gene. This CDR3 is built from 13 residues. V was trimmed by 5 bases and J by 2 bases, leaving 10 bases between them. Germline-derived CDR1 and CDR2 are SGHVS and FNYEAQ. As DNA, the CDR3 is TGTGCCAGCAGCCCATCAGAAACCTACGAGCAGTACTTC. Its protein is CASSPSETYEQYF.

The rearrangement joins TRBV19 to TRBJ2-1; a weak D match, TRBD1 (7 bases). The V gene's germline CDR1 is LNHDA and CDR2 SQIVND (reference sequence). V lost 4 bases, J lost 3 bases, and 10 bases lay in between. The CDR3 sequence is 14 residues long. This CDR3 reads CASSTGGLYNEQFF. As DNA, the CDR3 is TGTGCCAGTAGTACAGGGGGACTCTACAATGAGCAGTTCTTC. Variable domain in full (rest from reference TRBV19 and TRBJ2-1): DGGITQSPKYLFRKEGQNVTLSCEQNLNHDAMYWYRQDPGQGLRLIYYSQIVNDFQKGDIAEGYSVSREKKESFPLTVTSAQKNPTAFYLCASSTGGLYNEQFFGPGTRLTVL.